This T cell receptor beta chain was recorded in a study of control samples from healthy donors and cancer patients. The ends were cut back, 7 bases at V and 5 bases at J, with 20 bases in the middle. This CDR3 is built from 15 residues. Germline CDR1 is MNHEY and CDR2 is SMNVEV (reference sequence). Only in-frame clones appear in the TCRdb table, and some are missing; sequencing was by immunoSEQ multiplex PCR. The data contain some 250,000 clones, almost 85% of them singletons. This clone has just a few counts. The clonotype originates from a woman aged 60-70 years with lung cancer. The sequenced sample consisted of PBMCs. The rearrangement links TRBV27 to TRBJ1-1; D may be TRBD1 (6 bases). The CDR3 spells CASTQSGGRGTEAFF. DNA for the CDR3: TGTGCCAGCACTCAATCCGGGGGAAGGGGGACTGAAGCTTTCTTT.